A selection of T cell receptor beta chains follows, all from one sample in a study of blood T cell repertoires in COVID-19. Method: immunoSEQ multiplex PCR; TCRdb's copy keeps in-frame clones and lacks some. Among approximately 440,000 clones listed, around 90% were seen once. Sequencing was carried out using PBMCs or T cells enriched from blood (not recorded which). The receptors here all came from a woman aged 18-29 years who had recovered from COVID-19. The CDR3 runs from the conserved cysteine through the conserved F or W. D genes are given only for firm matches. Only part of the rows carry a size: once, few, many, or a class if the clone is expanded.

>TRBJ2-7|TRBD1|TRBV27|-
CASSLGAGGSYEQYF
TGTGCCAGCAGTTTAGGGGCAGGGGGCTCCTACGAGCAGTACTTC
>TRBJ1-3|-|TRBV5-1|-
CASSPGAGNTIYF
TGCGCCAGCAGCCCAGGGGCTGGAAACACCATATATTTT
>TRBJ1-1|-|TRBV6-5|once
CASRSGTMNTEAFF
TGTGCCAGCAGATCCGGTACTATGAACACTGAAGCTTTCTTT
>TRBJ1-1|-|TRBV18|-
CASSSVLREPEAFF
TGTGCCAGCTCCAGTGTGCTACGGGAGCCTGAAGCTTTCTTT
>TRBJ2-1|TRBD2|TRBV10-1|-
CASSPGLPPRPFF
TGCGCCAGCAGCCCGGGACTACCCCCGAGGCCGTTCTTC
>TRBJ2-1|TRBD2|TRBV25-1|-
CASSGPLAGLSNEQFF
TGTGCCAGCAGTGGACCTCTAGCGGGGCTTTCCAATGAGCAGTTCTTC
>TRBJ1-5|-|TRBV5-6|-
CASSSGGGGQPQHF
TGTGCCAGCAGCTCCGGTGGGGGAGGACAGCCCCAGCATTTT
>TRBJ2-3|-|TRBV30|-
CAWSVQEGDTQYF
TGTGCCTGGAGTGTACAGGAGGGAGATACGCAGTATTTT
>TRBJ1-2|TRBD1|TRBV19|-
CASSRGQGDYGYTF
TGTGCCAGTAGTCGGGGACAGGGTGACTATGGCTACACCTTC
>TRBJ2-4|TRBD2|TRBV5-6|-
CASSSGGGAKNIQYF
TGTGCCAGCAGCTCGGGGGGTGGAGCTAAAAACATTCAGTACTTC
>TRBJ1-1|-|TRBV28|-
CASSFNGQPNTEAFF
TGTGCCAGCAGTTTTAACGGACAGCCGAACACTGAAGCTTTCTTT
>TRBJ2-2|-|TRBV18|-
CASSPQAGLDTFTGELFF
TGTGCCAGCTCACCCCAAGCCGGCCTGGACACCTTCACCGGGGAGCTGTTTTTT
>TRBJ1-2|-|TRBV6-5|-
CASTPSRGSDGYTF
TGTGCCAGCACCCCCTCGCGCGGTAGTGATGGCTACACCTTC
>TRBJ1-4|TRBD1|TRBV5-1|-
CASSSGTGIRKLFF
TGCGCCAGCAGCTCCGGGACAGGGATCCGAAAACTGTTTTTT
>TRBJ2-7|-|TRBV5-1|few
CASSSPLGAEQYF
TGCGCCAGCAGCTCCCCTCTTGGGGCCGAGCAGTACTTC
>TRBJ1-4|-|TRBV24-1|few
CATSDSGRDSNEKLFF
TGTGCCACCAGTGACTCTGGACGGGACTCTAATGAAAAACTGTTTTTT
>TRBJ2-7|-|TRBV28|-
CASSPPDSDYEQYF
TGTGCCAGCAGTCCCCCGGACAGTGACTACGAGCAGTACTTC
>TRBJ2-1|-|TRBV2|-
CASSEGWAEQFF
TGTGCCAGCAGTGAAGGGTGGGCTGAGCAGTTCTTC
>TRBJ2-1|-|TRBV19|-
CASSIKQGINNEQFF
TGTGCCAGTAGTATTAAACAGGGCATCAACAATGAGCAGTTCTTC
>TRBJ2-4|-|TRBV4-1|-
CASSQVPGGGSIQYF
TGCGCCAGCAGCCAAGTCCCGGGGGGCGGAAGCATTCAGTACTTC
>TRBJ1-6|-|TRBV25-1|-
CASSAADYSPLHF
TGTGCCAGCAGTGCTGCAGATTATTCACCCCTCCACTTT
>TRBJ1-5|-|TRBV28|-
CASSLKRLPQHF
TGTGCCAGCAGTTTAAAGAGATTGCCCCAGCATTTT
>TRBJ2-7|-|TRBV3-1/TRBV3-2|-
CASSQESLDEQYF
TGTGCCAGCAGCCAAGAGAGTTTAGACGAGCAGTACTTC
>TRBJ1-5|-|TRBV28|once
CASGRVEQPQHF
TGTGCCAGCGGCAGGGTGGAACAGCCCCAGCATTTT
>TRBJ2-1|TRBD2|TRBV6-1|-
CASSVIPGTSGNNEQFF
TGTGCCAGCAGTGTTATCCCCGGGACTAGCGGAAACAATGAGCAGTTCTTC
>TRBJ1-6|TRBD1|TRBV2|-
CATQEQGSPLHF
TGTGCCACTCAGGAACAGGGGTCACCCCTCCACTTT
>TRBJ2-7|-|TRBV7-2|-
CASSLGVGGSYEQYF
TGTGCCAGCAGCTTAGGGGTGGGGGGTTCCTACGAGCAGTACTTC
>TRBJ1-2|-|TRBV5-6|once
CASSGGTDNSYGYTF
TGTGCCAGCAGCGGCGGGACGGATAACAGCTATGGCTACACCTTC
>TRBJ1-4|-|TRBV5-1|-
CASSLAPGEREKLFF
TGCGCCAGCAGCTTGGCCCCAGGGGAGAGGGAAAAACTGTTTTTT
>TRBJ2-2|TRBD1|TRBV7-8|-
CASSTTGATGELFF
TGTGCCAGCAGCACGACAGGGGCCACCGGGGAGCTGTTTTTT
>TRBJ2-7|TRBD1|TRBV30|-
CACIDRGESYEQYF
TGTGCCTGTATCGACAGGGGTGAATCCTACGAGCAGTACTTC
>TRBJ2-1|-|TRBV11-2|-
CASSRQEQFF
TGTGCCAGCAGTCGACAGGAGCAGTTCTTC
>TRBJ1-2|-|TRBV2|-
CASSQTGNYGYTF
TGTGCCAGCAGCCAAACAGGGAACTATGGCTACACCTTC
>TRBJ2-5|TRBD2|TRBV19|-
CASKTSGGAGETQYF
TGTGCCAGTAAGACTAGCGGGGGGGCCGGAGAGACCCAGTACTTC
>TRBJ1-2|-|TRBV30|-
CAWSPLQGLNYGYTF
TGTGCCTGGAGTCCCTTACAGGGTCTTAACTATGGCTACACCTTC
>TRBJ1-2|-|TRBV29-1|-
CSVGNLGGLTYGYTF
TGCAGCGTTGGCAATCTCGGTGGTCTTACCTATGGCTACACCTTC
>TRBJ2-1|-|TRBV2|once
CASRLLDLGQFF
TGTGCCAGCAGGCTACTAGATCTTGGGCAGTTCTTC
>TRBJ1-2|-|TRBV7-8|-
CASSLVESNYGYTF
TGTGCCAGCAGCTTAGTCGAGTCTAACTATGGCTACACCTTC
>TRBJ2-7|TRBD2|TRBV7-2|-
CASSLRSSGGHPYEQYF
TGTGCCAGCAGCTTAAGGTCAAGCGGGGGCCACCCCTACGAGCAGTACTTC
>TRBJ1-6|-|TRBV7-6|-
CASSPGPNSPLHF
TGTGCCAGCAGCCCCGGTCCCAATTCACCCCTCCACTTT